This passage covers 21 T cell receptor beta chains from one sample sequenced in a study of OX40 agonist ivuxolimab in advanced cancers. Profiling relied on immunoSEQ multiplex PCR, and the TCRdb table lists in-frame clones only, not all of them. Here the sample spans some 99,000 clones, around nine tenths being singletons. The sample in question was CD4+ or CD8+ T cells sorted from blood, obtained in a trial of the OX40 agonist ivuxolimab. These TCRs come from an adult with an advanced solid tumor such as melanoma, head and neck, liver or kidney cancer.

The genes are TRBV7-2 and TRBJ2-7; D is uncertain. The CDR3 is 12 amino acids. Trimming took off 9 bases at V and 6 bases at J, with 15 bases between the two ends. CDR1 SGHTA and CDR2 FQGNSA come from the germline V gene. The CDR3 protein is CASTPLPGEQYF. The CDR3 nucleotides read TGTGCCAGTACCCCCCTCCCTGGCGAGCAGTACTTC. The full variable domain, in which reference TRBV7-2 and TRBJ2-7 provide the parts outside the CDR3, is GAGVSQSPSNKVTEKGKDVELRCDPISGHTALYWYRQSLGQGLEFLIYFQGNSAPDKSGLPSDRFSAERTGGSVSTLTIQRTQQEDSAVYLCASTPLPGEQYFGPGTRLTVT.

J is TRBJ2-2 and V is TRBV11-2; TRBD1 is a possible D gene (6 bases). Trimming removed 2 bases from V and 3 bases from J, with 7 bases in between. This CDR3 spans 14 amino acids. Germline V gives CDR1 SGHAT, CDR2 FQNNGV. The CDR3: CASSLYRDTGELFF. DNA of the CDR3: TGTGCCAGCAGCTTATACAGGGACACCGGGGAGCTGTTTTTT.

The rearrangement links TRBV5-4 to TRBJ1-6, with D perhaps TRBD1 (5 bases). This CDR3 comprises 17 residues. With 3 bases removed from V and 4 bases from J, the gap between germline ends came to 17 bases. Germline CDR1 is SGHNT and CDR2 is YYREEE (reference sequence). Here the CDR3 DNA reads TGTGCCAGCAGCTCCGCCGGGGGGATTCGTTATAATTCACCCCTCCACTTT. The encoded protein is CASSSAGGIRYNSPLHF.

The rearrangement links TRBV7-2 to TRBJ2-3; D is ambiguous. This CDR3 is 14 amino acids long. The germline gives CDR1 SGHTA, CDR2 FQGNSA. Trimming left V 3 bases short and J 1 base short, with 8 bases between. The CDR3 is CASSFFTGTDTQYF. The CDR3 region has the DNA TGTGCCAGCAGCTTCTTTACGGGCACAGATACGCAGTATTTT.

CDR3 bases: TGTGCCATCAGTGCCGGGACGGTGTCTACAGGCGAGCAGTACTTC. It specifies CAISAGTVSTGEQYF. This chain links TRBV10-3 with TRBJ2-7; D is possibly TRBD1 or TRBD2 (5 bases each). Germline V gene lookup returns CDR1 ENHRY and CDR2 SYGVKD. V was clipped by 4 bases and J by 6 bases, with 19 bases between them. The CDR3 is made up of 15 amino acids.

This clone appeared once. The gene calls are TRBV5-4 and TRBJ2-2; the D is unclear. This CDR3 contains 12 residues. V was shortened by 4 bases and J by 7 bases, with 8 bases between the two germline ends. Germline assignment: CDR1 SGHNT and CDR2 YYREEE (reference sequence). The CDR3 DNA reads TGTGCCAGCAGCCCCCCCGGCGGGGAGCTGTTTTTT. Protein product: CASSPPGGELFF.

The V gene is TRBV5-5, the J gene TRBJ2-7; D gene unclear. This CDR3 has 13 residues. Trimming pared 0 bases from V and 3 bases from J, leaving 7 bases between. CDR1 and CDR2 from the germline V gene are SGHKS and YYEKEE (reference sequence). In nucleotides, the CDR3 is TGTGCCAGCAGCTTGGAACGGATCTACGAGCAGTACTTC. It specifies CASSLERIYEQYF.

The gene calls are TRBV7-9 and TRBJ2-7; D might be TRBD1 (6 bases). V gave up 6 bases and J gave up 4 bases, with 10 bases separating them. The CDR3 is 12 residues long. Looked up from germline, CDR1 is SEHNR and CDR2 is FQNEAQ (reference sequence). CDR3 amino acids: CASSPGQYEQYF. For the CDR3, the DNA is TGTGCCAGCAGTCCCGGACAGTACGAGCAGTACTTC.

This clone was detected only once. The rearrangement uses TRBV25-1 and TRBJ2-7; D is ambiguous. V was clipped by 1 base and J by 5 bases, with 12 bases between them. Germline values: CDR1 MGHDK, CDR2 SYGVNS. The CDR3 is made up of 14 amino acids. CDR3 DNA sequence: TGTGCCAGCAGTGAATGGAGAATAGCCGACGAGCAGTACTTC. This gives the protein CASSEWRIADEQYF.

CDR3 loop: CASSPTGAWETQYF. In DNA, the CDR3 is TGTGCCAGCAGCCCCACGGGGGCGTGGGAGACCCAGTACTTC. J is TRBJ2-5 and V is TRBV9; D possibly matches TRBD1 or TRBD2 (6 bases each). From germline, CDR1 is SGDLS and CDR2 YYNGEE. Trimming stripped 4 bases from V and 5 bases from J, with 15 bases between. The CDR3 sequence is 14 residues long. Full variable domain (missing parts from reference TRBV9 and TRBJ2-5): DSGVTQTPKHLITATGQRVTLRCSPRSGDLSVYWYQQSLDQGLQFLIQYYNGEERAKGNILERFSAQQFPDLHSELNLSSLELGDSALYFCASSPTGAWETQYFGPGTRLLVL.

This clone showed up just once. The J gene is TRBJ1-2, the V gene TRBV19; weak D call: TRBD1 (5 bases). The CDR3 contains 14 residues. Trimming pared 3 bases from V and 3 bases from J, leaving 11 bases between. The germline CDR1 and CDR2 sequences are LNHDA and SQIVND (reference sequence). The CDR3: CASSISRGDYGYTF. The CDR3 nucleotides read TGTGCCAGTAGTATTTCCCGAGGGGACTATGGCTACACCTTC.

The J gene is TRBJ2-1, the V gene TRBV7-9; no definite D call. V was clipped by 5 bases and J by 2 bases, with 7 bases between them. CDR1 and CDR2 from the germline V gene are SEHNR and FQNEAQ (reference sequence). The CDR3 length is 13 residues. The CDR3: CASSLAAYNEQFF. The CDR3 region has the DNA TGTGCCAGCAGCCTTGCGGCCTACAATGAGCAGTTCTTC.

V is TRBV7-2 and J is TRBJ1-6; 7 nucleotides line up with TRBD1. Germline V lookup: CDR1 SGHTA, CDR2 FQGNSA. This CDR3 has 11 residues. Trimming cost V 4 bases and J 15 bases; bases outside gene matches: 3. CDR3 sequence (DNA): TGTGCCAGCAGCTCACAGGGGCTCCTCCACTTT. It is translated as CASSSQGLLHF.

This clone showed up just once. The chain is built from TRBV13 and TRBJ2-7, with 9 bases matching TRBD1. The CDR3 has 14 residues. Trimming removed 4 bases from V and 6 bases from J; junction bases left unmatched: 7. Germline V gene sequence: CDR1 PRHDT, CDR2 FYEKMQ (reference sequence). CDR3 DNA: TGTGCCAGCAGCTCCGGGACAGGGTCAGTCGAGCAGTACTTC. Its translation: CASSSGTGSVEQYF.

The chain links TRBV28 to TRBJ2-5; D perhaps matches TRBD1 (6 bases). The end of the DNA aligns better with TRBJ2-7, so the J call may be wrong. The CDR3 runs 17 residues. Germline values: CDR1 MDHEN, CDR2 SYDVKM. The CDR3 bases are TGTGCCAGCAGTTCACAGGGCCCCCCTCGGGACCGCTACGAGCAGTACTTC. Its translation is CASSSQGPPRDRYEQYF.

The V gene is TRBV5-6, the J gene TRBJ1-3, with D tentatively TRBD1 (6 bases). The CDR3 covers 17 residues. Germline CDR1 SGHDT, CDR2 YYEEEE. Deletions cut 0 bases from V and 0 bases from J, with 13 bases between. The CDR3 bases are TGTGCCAGCAGCTTGGAGGTAGGGGGAGTCTCTGGAAACACCATATATTTT. Encoded protein: CASSLEVGGVSGNTIYF.

As concerns this clone: Within the sample, other DNA sequences also encode this same CDR3. The J gene is TRBJ2-7, the V gene TRBV6-5; D assignment may be TRBD1 or TRBD2 (5 bases each). V was shortened by 6 bases and J by 4 bases, with 13 bases between the two germline ends. The V gene's germline CDR1 is MNHEY and CDR2 SVGAGI. The CDR3 length is 13 residues. CDR3 sequence: CASSSPWGYEQYF. The CDR3 DNA follows: TGTGCCAGCAGCAGCCCTTGGGGGTACGAGCAGTACTTC.

V is TRBV29-1 and J is TRBJ2-5; D perhaps matches TRBD2 (6 bases). CDR3 size: 13 residues. Germline V gene data show CDR1 as SQVTM and CDR2 as ANQGSEA. CDR3 loop: CTLGAGPGETQYF. Here the CDR3 DNA reads TGCACCCTAGGTGCGGGGCCGGGGGAGACCCAGTACTTC.

The chain combines TRBV5-8 with TRBJ2-4; 8 bases line up with TRBD1. V lost 4 bases to trimming and J lost 1 base; unmatched junction nucleotides: 16. The CDR3 sequence is 19 residues long. Germline V lookup: CDR1 SGHTS, CDR2 YDEGEE. The DNA for the CDR3 is TGTGCCAGCAGCCTTGGGACAGGTGGGCCGAGGGCGGCCAAAAACATTCAGTACTTC. It specifies CASSLGTGGPRAAKNIQYF.

The CDR3 loop is CASSFTRTSGGANTGELFF. The CDR3, as DNA: TGTGCCAGCAGCTTTACGCGGACTAGTGGGGGAGCGAACACCGGGGAGCTGTTTTTT. V usage is TRBV5-4 and J usage is TRBJ2-2, with 7 positions matching TRBD2. J lost 0 bases, V lost 2 bases, and 13 bases had no gene match. CDR1 and CDR2 from the germline V gene are SGHNT and YYREEE (reference sequence). The CDR3 has 19 residues.

J is TRBJ1-4 and V is TRBV9; tentatively, D is TRBD1 (5 bases). Looked up from germline, CDR1 is SGDLS and CDR2 is YYNGEE. This CDR3 has 14 amino acids. V lost 0 bases and J lost 8, with 11 bases in between. The CDR3 DNA follows: TGTGCCAGCAGCGTAGGTCTAGGGACCGAAAAACTGTTTTTT. Protein sequence: CASSVGLGTEKLFF.